This TCR beta chain appears in the sequencing data of a study of STAT5B mutations in CD4+ large granular lymphocyte leukemia. Study details: Among healthy donors, a particular HLA allele went with more CDR3 'QG' motifs. Study-wide results and limits: Patient CD4-sorted repertoires stayed more clonal than healthy ones after leukemic-clone removal. Data were not HLA-matched across samples.

In the case of this clone: Antigen specificity is unknown.

The survey-level immunoSEQ assay was used. Only in-frame clones appear in the TCRdb table, and some are missing; sequencing was by immunoSEQ multiplex PCR. The sample consists of approximately 49,000 clones, about 70% of them appearing once. This receptor was taken from a human donor in good health. The sequencing input was CD4+ T cells from blood buffy coats.

The CDR3 protein is CASSLLGQGFNQPQHF. Written as DNA, the CDR3 is TGTGCCAGCAGTTTACTTGGACAGGGGTTCAATCAGCCCCAGCATTTT. The chain joins TRBV27 to TRBJ1-5, with TRBD1 identical over 9 bases. V lost 2 bases and J lost 3; bases outside the gene matches: 5. The CDR3 contains 16 residues. CDR1 is MNHEY and CDR2 is SMNVEV in the germline V gene (reference sequence).